Listed here are 4 T cell receptor beta chains from one sample, sequenced in a study of cytomegalovirus exposure and HLA in healthy donors. PCR employed 60 Vbeta and 13 Jbeta primers. Only in-frame clones appear in the TCRdb table, and some are missing; sequencing was by immunoSEQ multiplex PCR. The sample records fewer than 200,000 clones, roughly 85% being singletons. Specimen: PBMCs. The receptors were sampled from a woman in her forties or fifties in good health and CMV-seronegative.

The chain has TRBV5-1 and TRBJ2-7, with TRBD1 identical over 7 bases. Germline CDR1 SGHRS, CDR2 YFSETQ. This CDR3 is built from 14 residues. Trimming took 4 bases from V and 4 from J; bases not matched to a gene: 8. CDR3 bases: TGCGCCAGCAGCCCCCGGACAGGTGGGTACGAGCAGTACTTC. It encodes CASSPRTGGYEQYF.

The rearrangement uses TRBV30 and TRBJ1-4, with TRBD1 matching 9 bases. Germline V CDR1 and CDR2: GTSNPN, SVGIG (reference sequence). There are 13 residues in the CDR3. The J segment lost 8 bases and the V segment lost 1 base, leaving 2 bases of the junction unmatched. In nucleotides, the CDR3 is TGTGCCTGGAGTGATGGACAGGGGGAAAAACTGTTTTTT. Amino acids: CAWSDGQGEKLFF.

This clone came up a few times. The gene calls are TRBV19 and TRBJ1-5; D is unclear. The CDR3 covers 15 residues. Germline V gives CDR1 LNHDA, CDR2 SQIVND (reference sequence). V lost 3 bases and J lost 3, with 12 bases in between. CDR3 protein: CASSIRETSNQPQHF. The CDR3 region has the DNA TGTGCCAGTAGTATCCGGGAGACATCCAATCAGCCCCAGCATTTT.

The V call is TRBV2, the J call TRBJ2-5, with a weak D call TRBD1 (6 bases). Trimming took 5 bases from V and 5 from J, leaving 12 bases between them. The CDR3 runs to 13 residues. In germline, CDR1 is SNHLY, CDR2 FYNNEI. CDR3 in amino acids: CASSLDRRETQYF. The CDR3 DNA reads TGTGCCAGCAGTCTTGACAGGAGGGAGACCCAGTACTTC.